Listed here are 16 T cell receptor beta chains from one sample, sequenced in a study of T cell repertoires in cytomegalovirus infection. Via MiXCR, TCRdb re-called the reads, giving one row per CDR3 protein. The table shows hundreds of thousands of distinct CDR3 sequences, with 24% occurring only once. The sample was CD8+ T cells from PBMCs. Receptors were obtained from a human donor in good health (CMV status not recorded). Some clones in this sample may be carry-over from other donors' samples.

The chain links TRBV7-9 to TRBJ2-2; possibly TRBD2 for D (6 bases). CDR1 and CDR2 (germline): SEHNR, FQNEAQ (reference sequence). Trimming removed 6 bases from V and 0 bases from J, with 11 bases in between. This CDR3 region has 15 residues. The CDR3 sequence: CASSMLAPNTGELFF. As DNA, the CDR3 is TGTGCCAGCAGTATGCTAGCGCCGAACACCGGGGAGCTGTTTTTT. The full variable domain, with the rest looked up from reference TRBV7-9 and TRBJ2-2, is DTGVSQNPRHKITKRGQNVTFRCDPISEHNRLYWYRQTLGQGPEFLTYFQNEAQLEKSRLLSDRFSAERPKGSFSTLEIQRTEQGDSAMYLCASSMLAPNTGELFFGEGSRLTVL.

The CDR3 DNA reads as TGTGCCAGCAGCCGACGGACAGGGAAAGAGACCCAGTACTTC. Translated: CASSRRTGKETQYF. The rearrangement joins TRBV13 to TRBJ2-5, with 8 bases lining up with TRBD1. Trimming took 5 bases from V and 3 from J; bases not matched to a gene: 5. In germline, CDR1 is PRHDT, CDR2 FYEKMQ (reference sequence). The CDR3 totals 14 residues.

The chain carries TRBV20-1 and TRBJ2-5; 10 bases align to TRBD2. Germline lookup yields CDR1 DFQATT and CDR2 SNEGSKA (reference sequence). With V trimmed by 0 bases and J by 5 bases, 12 bases remained unmatched. This CDR3 region has 17 residues. DNA of the CDR3: TGCAGTGCTAGAGATATCTCGAGGCTAGCGGGGGTGGAGACCCAGTACTTC. It is translated as CSARDISRLAGVETQYF.

The chain combines TRBV11-2 with TRBJ2-7; weak D call: TRBD1 (7 bases). The germline CDR1 and CDR2 sequences are SGHAT and FQNNGV. This CDR3 contains 17 residues. DNA of the CDR3: TGTGCCAACAGCTTAGATGGACAGGAGGGTTTTGGGTACGAACAGTACGTC. This codes for CANSLDGQEGFGYEQYV.

In the case of this clonotype: Relative to the germline gene, one junction end is altered; a read error may explain this. The V and J genes are TRBV29-1 and TRBJ1-1; no clear D. Germline values: CDR1 SQVTM, CDR2 ANQGSEA. This CDR3 has 12 residues. The CDR3 loop is CSATAAITEASF. In DNA form, the CDR3 reads TGCAGCGCCACCGCAGCGATAACTGAAGCTTCCTTT.

The J gene is TRBJ1-2, the V gene TRBV7-9; D gene uncertain. Germline V gene lookup returns CDR1 SEHNR and CDR2 FQNEAQ (reference sequence). The length of the CDR3 is 12 residues. Deletions cut 5 bases from V and 7 bases from J, with 11 bases between. The CDR3 is CASSRPRGGYTF. Written as DNA, the CDR3 is TGTGCCAGCAGCCGGCCGCGGGGTGGCTACACCTTC.

This clonotype was seen many times. The gene calls are TRBV7-9 and TRBJ2-7; unclear D gene. Germline values: CDR1 SEHNR, CDR2 FQNEAQ (reference sequence). V was trimmed by 0 bases and J by 4 bases, leaving 7 bases between them. The CDR3 extends over 13 amino acids. The CDR3 bases are TGTGCCAGCAGCTTAGCCCCGGAATACGAGCAGTACTTC. Translation gives CASSLAPEYEQYF.

This clonotype occurred many times. The rearrangement uses TRBV20-1 and TRBJ2-1, with 8 bases identical to TRBD2. This CDR3 is 14 amino acids long. Trimming took 2 bases from V and 10 from J; bases not matched to a gene: 10. Germline assignment: CDR1 DFQATT and CDR2 SNEGSKA (reference sequence). CDR3 DNA sequence: TGCAGTGCTAGAAGGGGACTAGAGGTGGACGAGCAGTTCTTC. Translated, it gives CSARRGLEVDEQFF.

The rearrangement links TRBV29-1 to TRBJ1-2, with 8 nucleotides matching TRBD1. CDR1 and CDR2 (germline): SQVTM, ANQGSEA. The CDR3 extends over 15 amino acids. J lost 4 bases, V lost 2 bases, and 9 bases had no gene match. CDR3 protein: CSVEPQGAPSYGYTF. CDR3 bases: TGCAGCGTTGAACCCCAGGGGGCCCCCTCCTATGGCTACACCTTC.

The chain recombines TRBV14 with TRBJ2-1, with 12 nucleotides matching TRBD2. The germline gives CDR1 SGHDN, CDR2 FVKESK. The CDR3 has 18 residues. Trimming at V came to 2 bases and at J to 8 bases, leaving 13 bases not matched to a gene. CDR3 coding DNA: TGTGCCAGCAGCCAAAAACCCGGACTAGCGGGGTATCGCGATGAGCAGTTCTTC. Residues: CASSQKPGLAGYRDEQFF.

Remarks on this clonotype: Being one base from a much bigger clone, this may be a read error. The rearrangement joins TRBV7-8 to TRBJ2-4, with D possibly TRBD2 on 5 matching bases. Germline V gene data show CDR1 as SGHVS and CDR2 as FQNEAQ. This CDR3 is built from 14 residues. The germline V and J ends were trimmed by 3 bases and 0 bases, with 6 bases remaining between them. The CDR3 nucleotides are TGTGCCAGCAGCTTTGCGGGAGCCAAAAACATTCAGTACTTC. The encoded protein is CASSFAGAKNIQYF. Based on the CDR3 plus reference TRBV7-8 and TRBJ2-4, the full variable domain is GAGVSQSPRYKVAKRGQDVALRCDPISGHVSLFWYQQALGQGPEFLTYFQNEAQLDKSGLPSDRFFAERPEGSVSTLKIQRTQQEDSAVYLCASSFAGAKNIQYFGAGTRLSVL.

Concerning this clonotype: One end of the junction varies from germline; a read error may be responsible. The chain carries TRBV12-5 and TRBJ2-2, with D possibly TRBD1 on 6 matching bases. This CDR3 comprises 15 residues. Per germline, CDR1 LGHNT and CDR2 FRNRAP. This chain's CDR3 is CASGSTGTNTGELFF. The CDR3 region has the DNA TGTGCTAGTGGTTCTACAGGGACGAACACCGGGGAGTTGTTTTTT. The whole variable domain, remainder taken from reference TRBV12-5 and TRBJ2-2, is DARVTQTPRHKVTEMGQEVTMRCQPILGHNTVFWYRQTMMQGLELLAYFRNRAPLDDSGMPKDRFSAEMPDATLATLKIQPSEPRDSAVYFCASGSTGTNTGELFFGEGSRLTVL.

This rearrangement joins TRBV20-1 to TRBJ1-1; no reliable D call. Germline CDR1 is DFQATT and CDR2 is SNEGSKA (reference sequence). Trimming took 3 bases from V and 4 from J, leaving 9 bases between them. CDR3 size: 12 residues. CDR3 nucleotides: TGCAGTGCTAGGGGCGTAGGCACTGAAGCTTTCTTT. Translated, it gives CSARGVGTEAFF.

As regards this clonotype: Lacking the conserved final phenylalanine or tryptophan, this CDR3 likely reflects a read error. The genes are TRBV20-1 and TRBJ2-2, with 8 positions matching TRBD1. V was pared by 5 bases and J by 1 base, with 9 bases of the junction left unmatched. This CDR3 has 16 residues. Germline assignment: CDR1 DFQATT and CDR2 SNEGSKA (reference sequence). CDR3 residues: CSAPRTGTVNTGELFS. The CDR3 DNA reads as TGCAGTGCTCCGCGGACAGGGACCGTGAACACCGGGGAGCTGTTTTCT.

This chain links TRBV12-3 or TRBV12-4 with TRBJ2-5, with a possible D match to TRBD1 (5 bases). CDR3 length: 13 amino acids. Between the trimmed V and J ends, which lost 7 bases and 5 bases, there was a span of 14 bases. CDR3 in DNA: TGTGCCAGCACCGCTCAGGGTTGGGAGACCCAGTACTTC. Its translation is CASTAQGWETQYF.

V gene TRBV19 combines with J gene TRBJ2-7, with D possibly called TRBD1 or TRBD2 (6 bases each). The CDR3 contains 14 residues. V dropped 5 bases and J dropped 6 bases, with 17 bases sitting between them. Germline loops: CDR1 LNHDA, CDR2 SQIVND (reference sequence). The CDR3 DNA follows: TGTGCCAGTAGTGCCCGACGGGGGCTCGGCGAGCAGTACGTC. Translated, it gives CASSARRGLGEQYV.